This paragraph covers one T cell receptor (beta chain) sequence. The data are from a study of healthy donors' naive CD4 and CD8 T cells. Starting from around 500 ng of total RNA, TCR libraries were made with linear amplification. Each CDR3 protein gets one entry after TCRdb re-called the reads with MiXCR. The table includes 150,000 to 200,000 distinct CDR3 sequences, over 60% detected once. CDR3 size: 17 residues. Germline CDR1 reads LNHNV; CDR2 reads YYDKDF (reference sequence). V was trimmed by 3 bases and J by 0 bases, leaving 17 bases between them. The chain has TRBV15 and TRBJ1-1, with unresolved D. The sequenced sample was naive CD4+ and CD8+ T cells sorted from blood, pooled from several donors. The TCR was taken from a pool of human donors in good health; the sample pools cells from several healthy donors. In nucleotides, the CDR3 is TGTGCCACCAGCAGGCCCGTTGGTTACGGAATGAACACTGAAGCTTTCTTT. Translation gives CATSRPVGYGMNTEAFF.